This record concerns one T cell receptor beta chain sequence. Its target is unknown. This sample is drawn from a study of T-cell memory formation after mild COVID-19. Points from the study as a whole: Memory sampled before infection contained some responding clones, suggesting cross-reactive memory joined. Shrinking CD4+ clones were chiefly CM and EM; CD8+ ones were chiefly EMRA.

This CDR3 comprises 14 residues. Trimming cost V 2 bases and J 6 bases; bases outside gene matches: 3. MiXCR, applied by TCRdb to the 5' RACE reads, yields one record per CDR3 protein. The sample has roughly 190,000 distinct CDR3 sequences, roughly 10% seen once; the top ten hold around 3.3%. Sequenced sample: PBMCs or a T cell subset sorted from them (not recorded which). The clonotype comes from a man younger than 35 who had mild COVID-19 (a few samples of this study predate the infection). Cell type and time point are not known. The chain recombines TRBV12-3 or TRBV12-4 with TRBJ1-5, with TRBD1 matching 8 bases. As DNA, the CDR3 is TGTGCCAGCAGTTTACAGGGGGCTGTTCAGCCCCAGCATTTT. Amino acids: CASSLQGAVQPQHF.